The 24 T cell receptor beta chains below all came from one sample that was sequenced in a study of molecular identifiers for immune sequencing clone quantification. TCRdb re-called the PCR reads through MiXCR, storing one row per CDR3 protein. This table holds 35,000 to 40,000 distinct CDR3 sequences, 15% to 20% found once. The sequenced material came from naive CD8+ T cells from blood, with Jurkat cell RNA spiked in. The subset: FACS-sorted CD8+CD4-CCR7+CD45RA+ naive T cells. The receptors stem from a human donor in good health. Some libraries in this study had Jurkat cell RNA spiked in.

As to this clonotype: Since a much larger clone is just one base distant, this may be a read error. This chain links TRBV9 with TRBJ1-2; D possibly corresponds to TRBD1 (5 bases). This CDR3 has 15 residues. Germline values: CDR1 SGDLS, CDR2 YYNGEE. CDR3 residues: CASSVVTETNYGHTF. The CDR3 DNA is TGTGCCAGCAGCGTAGTGACAGAAACTAACTATGGCCACACCTTC.

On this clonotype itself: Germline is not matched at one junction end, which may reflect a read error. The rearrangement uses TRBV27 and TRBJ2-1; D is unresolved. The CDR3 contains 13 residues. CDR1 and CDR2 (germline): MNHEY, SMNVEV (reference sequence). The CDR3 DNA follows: TGTGCCAGCAGTTTGTTAGCTGGCAATGAGAAGTTCTTC. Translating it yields CASSLLAGNEKFF.

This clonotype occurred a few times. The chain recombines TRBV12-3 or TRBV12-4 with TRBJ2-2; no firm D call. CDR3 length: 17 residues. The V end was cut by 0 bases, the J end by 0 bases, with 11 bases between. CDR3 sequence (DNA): TGTGCCAGCAGTTTAGCGGTCGACCCAACGAACACCGGGGAGCTGTTTTTT. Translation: CASSLAVDPTNTGELFF.

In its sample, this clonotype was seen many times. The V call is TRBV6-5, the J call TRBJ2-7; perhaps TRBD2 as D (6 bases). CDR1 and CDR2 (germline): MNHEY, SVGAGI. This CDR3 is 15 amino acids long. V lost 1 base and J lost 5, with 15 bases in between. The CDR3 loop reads CASSYLGGSSDEQYF. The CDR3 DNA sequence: TGTGCCAGCAGTTACTTGGGGGGAAGTTCCGACGAGCAGTACTTC.

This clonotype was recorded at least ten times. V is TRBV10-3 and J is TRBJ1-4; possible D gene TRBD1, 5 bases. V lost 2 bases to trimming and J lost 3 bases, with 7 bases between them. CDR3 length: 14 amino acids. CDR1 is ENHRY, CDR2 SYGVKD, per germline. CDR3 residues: CAISEQGPNEKLFF. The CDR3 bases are TGTGCCATCAGTGAGCAGGGTCCTAATGAAAAACTGTTTTTT.

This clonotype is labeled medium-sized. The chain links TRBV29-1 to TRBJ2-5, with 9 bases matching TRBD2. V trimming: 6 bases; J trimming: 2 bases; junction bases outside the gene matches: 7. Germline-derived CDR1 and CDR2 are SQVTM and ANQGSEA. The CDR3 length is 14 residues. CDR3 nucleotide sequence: TGCAGCGTCGCACCGGGACTAGCTCAAGAGACCCAGTACTTC. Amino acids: CSVAPGLAQETQYF.

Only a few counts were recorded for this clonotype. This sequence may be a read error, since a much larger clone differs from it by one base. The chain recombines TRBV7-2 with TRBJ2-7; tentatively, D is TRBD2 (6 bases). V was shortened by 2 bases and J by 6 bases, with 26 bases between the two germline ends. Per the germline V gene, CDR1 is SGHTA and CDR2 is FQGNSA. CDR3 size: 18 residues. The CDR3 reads CASSLNGGAPGRDCEQYF. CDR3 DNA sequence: TGTGCCAGCAGCTTAAATGGTGGTGCTCCGGGACGGGACTGCGAGCAGTACTTC.

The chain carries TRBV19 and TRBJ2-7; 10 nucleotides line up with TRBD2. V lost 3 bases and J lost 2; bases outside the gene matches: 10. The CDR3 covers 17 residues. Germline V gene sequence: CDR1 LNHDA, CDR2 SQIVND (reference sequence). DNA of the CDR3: TGTGCCAGTAGTATCGGGGCCGGACTAGCGGAGGCCTACGAGCAGTACTTC. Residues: CASSIGAGLAEAYEQYF.

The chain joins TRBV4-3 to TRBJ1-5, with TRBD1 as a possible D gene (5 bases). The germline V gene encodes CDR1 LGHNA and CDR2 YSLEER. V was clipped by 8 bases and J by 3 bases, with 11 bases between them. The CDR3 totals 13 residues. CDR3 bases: TGCGCCAGCGGCCGACAGATCAATCAGCCCCAGCATTTT. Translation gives CASGRQINQPQHF.

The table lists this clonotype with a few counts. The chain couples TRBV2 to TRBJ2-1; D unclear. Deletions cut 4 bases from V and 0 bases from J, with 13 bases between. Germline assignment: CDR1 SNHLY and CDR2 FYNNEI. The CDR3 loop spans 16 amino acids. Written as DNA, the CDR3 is TGTGCCAGCAGTGGCATCCCGATGAGCTCCTACAATGAGCAGTTCTTC. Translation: CASSGIPMSSYNEQFF.

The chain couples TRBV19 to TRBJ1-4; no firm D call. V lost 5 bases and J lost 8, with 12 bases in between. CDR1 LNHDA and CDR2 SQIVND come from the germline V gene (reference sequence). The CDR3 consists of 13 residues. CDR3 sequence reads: CASSPTTGEKLFF. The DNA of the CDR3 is TGTGCCAGTAGTCCAACGACGGGGGAAAAACTGTTTTTT.

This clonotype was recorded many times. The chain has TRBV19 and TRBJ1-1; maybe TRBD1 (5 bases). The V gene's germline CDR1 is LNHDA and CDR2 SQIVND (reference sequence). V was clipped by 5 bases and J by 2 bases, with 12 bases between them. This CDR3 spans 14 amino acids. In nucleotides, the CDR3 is TGTGCCAGTAGTTTTGGACAAATAAACACTGAAGCTTTCTTT. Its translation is CASSFGQINTEAFF.

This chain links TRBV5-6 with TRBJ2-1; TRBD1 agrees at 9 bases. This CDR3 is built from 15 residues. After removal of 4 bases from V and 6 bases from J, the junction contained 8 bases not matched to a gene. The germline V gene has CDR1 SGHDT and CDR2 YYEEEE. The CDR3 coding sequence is TGTGCCAGCAGCCACTCCGGGACAGGGCCCAATGAGCAGTTCTTC. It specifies CASSHSGTGPNEQFF.

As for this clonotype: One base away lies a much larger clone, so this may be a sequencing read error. The CDR3: CASSMVTSGDTEAFF. CDR3 nucleotide sequence: TGTGCCAGTAGTATGGTAACTTCCGGCGACACTGAAGCTTTCTTT. The chain employs TRBV19 and TRBJ1-1; D remains unclear. The germline gives CDR1 LNHDA, CDR2 SQIVND (reference sequence). Trimming left V 3 bases short and J 3 bases short, with 14 bases between. The CDR3 covers 15 residues. The whole variable domain, remainder taken from reference TRBV19 and TRBJ1-1, is DGGITQSPKYLFRKEGQNVTLSCEQNLNHDAMYWYRQDPGQGLRLIYYSQIVNDFQKGDIAEGYSVSREKKESFPLTVTSAQKNPTAFYLCASSMVTSGDTEAFFGQGTRLTVV.

The CDR3 loop is CASSDSQGAPPYGYTF. DNA for the CDR3: TGTGCCAGCAGCGATTCGCAGGGGGCTCCCCCCTATGGCTACACCTTC. J is TRBJ1-2 and V is TRBV9; 8 bases are shared with TRBD1. Germline CDR1 SGDLS, CDR2 YYNGEE. V lost 3 bases to trimming and J lost 4 bases; unmatched junction nucleotides: 11. The CDR3 is 16 amino acids.

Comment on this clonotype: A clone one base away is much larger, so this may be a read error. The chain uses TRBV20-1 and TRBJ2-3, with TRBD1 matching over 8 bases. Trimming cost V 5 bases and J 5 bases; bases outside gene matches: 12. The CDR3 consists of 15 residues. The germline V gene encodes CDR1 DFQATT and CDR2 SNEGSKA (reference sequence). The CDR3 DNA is TGCAGTGCTTACCCGGGCAGGGGGCCGGGAGATACGCAGTATTTT. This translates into CSAYPGRGPGDTQYF.

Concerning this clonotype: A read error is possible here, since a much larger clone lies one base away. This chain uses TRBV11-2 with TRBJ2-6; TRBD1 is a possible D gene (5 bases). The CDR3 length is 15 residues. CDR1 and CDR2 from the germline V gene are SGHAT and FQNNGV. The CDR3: CASSFHSSGANVLPF. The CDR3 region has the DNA TGTGCCAGCAGCTTCCATAGCTCTGGGGCCAACGTCCTGCCTTTC.

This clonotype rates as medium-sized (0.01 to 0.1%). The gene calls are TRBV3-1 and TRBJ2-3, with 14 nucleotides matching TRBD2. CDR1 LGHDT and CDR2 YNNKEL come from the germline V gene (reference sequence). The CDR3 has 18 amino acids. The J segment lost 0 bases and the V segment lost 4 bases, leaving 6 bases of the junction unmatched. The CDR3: CASSPGLAGATSTDTQYF. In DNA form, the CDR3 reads TGTGCCAGCAGCCCGGGACTAGCGGGAGCGACTAGCACAGATACGCAGTATTTT.

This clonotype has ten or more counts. As DNA, the CDR3 is TGTGCCGCGACTAGCGGGGCTTACACAGATACGCAGTATTTT. Protein sequence: CAATSGAYTDTQYF. The chain is built from TRBV10-3 and TRBJ2-3; 11 bases are a match to TRBD2. Germline CDR1 is ENHRY and CDR2 is SYGVKD. V gave up 11 bases and J gave up 2 bases; unmatched junction bases: 6. This CDR3 is 14 amino acids long.

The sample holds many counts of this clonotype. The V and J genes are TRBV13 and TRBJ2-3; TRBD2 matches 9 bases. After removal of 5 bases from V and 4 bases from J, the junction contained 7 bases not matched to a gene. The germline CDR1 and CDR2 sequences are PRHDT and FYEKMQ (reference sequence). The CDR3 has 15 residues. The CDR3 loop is CASSAGTSWADTQYF. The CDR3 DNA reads TGTGCCAGCAGCGCCGGGACTAGCTGGGCAGATACGCAGTATTTT.

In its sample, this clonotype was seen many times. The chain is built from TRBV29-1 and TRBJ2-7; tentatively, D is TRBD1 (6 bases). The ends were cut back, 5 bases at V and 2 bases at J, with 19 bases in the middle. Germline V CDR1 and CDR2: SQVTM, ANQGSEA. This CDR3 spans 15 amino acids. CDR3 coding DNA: TGCAGCGTTTTCCTTACCGGGACATCCACCTACGAGCAGTACTTC. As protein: CSVFLTGTSTYEQYF.

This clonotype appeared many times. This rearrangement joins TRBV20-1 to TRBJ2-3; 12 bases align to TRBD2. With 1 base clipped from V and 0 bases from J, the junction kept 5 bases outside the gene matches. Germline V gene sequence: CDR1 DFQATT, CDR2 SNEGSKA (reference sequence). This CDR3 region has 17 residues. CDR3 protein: CSARGLAGGLSTDTQYF. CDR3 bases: TGCAGTGCTAGAGGGCTAGCGGGGGGGCTAAGCACAGATACGCAGTATTTT.

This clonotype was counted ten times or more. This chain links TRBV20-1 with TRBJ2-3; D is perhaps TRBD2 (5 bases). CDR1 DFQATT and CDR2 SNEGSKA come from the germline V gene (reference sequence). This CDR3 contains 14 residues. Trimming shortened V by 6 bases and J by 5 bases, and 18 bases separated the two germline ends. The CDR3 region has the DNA TGCAGTGCCACTTCTAGCCCACGGGGAGATACGCAGTATTTT. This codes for CSATSSPRGDTQYF.

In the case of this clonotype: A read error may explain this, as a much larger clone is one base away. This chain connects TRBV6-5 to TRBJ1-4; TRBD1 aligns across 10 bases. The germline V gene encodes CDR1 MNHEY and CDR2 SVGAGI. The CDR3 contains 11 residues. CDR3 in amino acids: CASGDRGQLSF. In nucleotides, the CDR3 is TGTGCCAGTGGGGACAGGGGACAACTGTCTTTT.